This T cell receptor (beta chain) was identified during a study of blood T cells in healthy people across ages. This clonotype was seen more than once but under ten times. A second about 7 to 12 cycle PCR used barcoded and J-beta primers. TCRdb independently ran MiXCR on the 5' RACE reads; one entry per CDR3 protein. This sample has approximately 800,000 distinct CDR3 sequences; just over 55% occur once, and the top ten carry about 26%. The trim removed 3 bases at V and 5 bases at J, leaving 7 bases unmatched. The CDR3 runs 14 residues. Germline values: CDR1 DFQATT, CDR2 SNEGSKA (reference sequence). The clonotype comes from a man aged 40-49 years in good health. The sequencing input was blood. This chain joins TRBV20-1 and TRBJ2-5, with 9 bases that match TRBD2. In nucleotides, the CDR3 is TGCAGTGCTAGGGAGCTAGCGGGACGGGAGACCCAGTACTTC. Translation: CSARELAGRETQYF.